This T cell receptor (beta chain) was sequenced in a study of OX40 agonist ivuxolimab in advanced cancers. Study-wide points: Researchers report that CD8+ T cells had, on average, more expanded clones than CD4+.

To note about this clone: What it binds is unknown.

The CDR3 has 13 amino acids. CDR1 is MNHEY, CDR2 SVGAGI, per germline. The V end lost 2 bases, the J end lost 4 bases, and 6 bases lay between the germline ends. Data came from immunoSEQ multiplex PCR; TCRdb stores just in-frame clones and leaves some out. The sample has some 19,000 clones, around 87% seen once. The source is an adult with an advanced solid tumor such as melanoma, head and neck, liver or kidney cancer. Source: CD4+ or CD8+ T cells sorted from blood, taken in a trial of the OX40 agonist ivuxolimab. The chain combines TRBV6-5 with TRBJ2-1; D call uncertain. The chain's CDR3 is CASSYDGYNEQFF. The DNA of the CDR3 is TGTGCCAGCAGTTACGACGGTTACAATGAGCAGTTCTTC.